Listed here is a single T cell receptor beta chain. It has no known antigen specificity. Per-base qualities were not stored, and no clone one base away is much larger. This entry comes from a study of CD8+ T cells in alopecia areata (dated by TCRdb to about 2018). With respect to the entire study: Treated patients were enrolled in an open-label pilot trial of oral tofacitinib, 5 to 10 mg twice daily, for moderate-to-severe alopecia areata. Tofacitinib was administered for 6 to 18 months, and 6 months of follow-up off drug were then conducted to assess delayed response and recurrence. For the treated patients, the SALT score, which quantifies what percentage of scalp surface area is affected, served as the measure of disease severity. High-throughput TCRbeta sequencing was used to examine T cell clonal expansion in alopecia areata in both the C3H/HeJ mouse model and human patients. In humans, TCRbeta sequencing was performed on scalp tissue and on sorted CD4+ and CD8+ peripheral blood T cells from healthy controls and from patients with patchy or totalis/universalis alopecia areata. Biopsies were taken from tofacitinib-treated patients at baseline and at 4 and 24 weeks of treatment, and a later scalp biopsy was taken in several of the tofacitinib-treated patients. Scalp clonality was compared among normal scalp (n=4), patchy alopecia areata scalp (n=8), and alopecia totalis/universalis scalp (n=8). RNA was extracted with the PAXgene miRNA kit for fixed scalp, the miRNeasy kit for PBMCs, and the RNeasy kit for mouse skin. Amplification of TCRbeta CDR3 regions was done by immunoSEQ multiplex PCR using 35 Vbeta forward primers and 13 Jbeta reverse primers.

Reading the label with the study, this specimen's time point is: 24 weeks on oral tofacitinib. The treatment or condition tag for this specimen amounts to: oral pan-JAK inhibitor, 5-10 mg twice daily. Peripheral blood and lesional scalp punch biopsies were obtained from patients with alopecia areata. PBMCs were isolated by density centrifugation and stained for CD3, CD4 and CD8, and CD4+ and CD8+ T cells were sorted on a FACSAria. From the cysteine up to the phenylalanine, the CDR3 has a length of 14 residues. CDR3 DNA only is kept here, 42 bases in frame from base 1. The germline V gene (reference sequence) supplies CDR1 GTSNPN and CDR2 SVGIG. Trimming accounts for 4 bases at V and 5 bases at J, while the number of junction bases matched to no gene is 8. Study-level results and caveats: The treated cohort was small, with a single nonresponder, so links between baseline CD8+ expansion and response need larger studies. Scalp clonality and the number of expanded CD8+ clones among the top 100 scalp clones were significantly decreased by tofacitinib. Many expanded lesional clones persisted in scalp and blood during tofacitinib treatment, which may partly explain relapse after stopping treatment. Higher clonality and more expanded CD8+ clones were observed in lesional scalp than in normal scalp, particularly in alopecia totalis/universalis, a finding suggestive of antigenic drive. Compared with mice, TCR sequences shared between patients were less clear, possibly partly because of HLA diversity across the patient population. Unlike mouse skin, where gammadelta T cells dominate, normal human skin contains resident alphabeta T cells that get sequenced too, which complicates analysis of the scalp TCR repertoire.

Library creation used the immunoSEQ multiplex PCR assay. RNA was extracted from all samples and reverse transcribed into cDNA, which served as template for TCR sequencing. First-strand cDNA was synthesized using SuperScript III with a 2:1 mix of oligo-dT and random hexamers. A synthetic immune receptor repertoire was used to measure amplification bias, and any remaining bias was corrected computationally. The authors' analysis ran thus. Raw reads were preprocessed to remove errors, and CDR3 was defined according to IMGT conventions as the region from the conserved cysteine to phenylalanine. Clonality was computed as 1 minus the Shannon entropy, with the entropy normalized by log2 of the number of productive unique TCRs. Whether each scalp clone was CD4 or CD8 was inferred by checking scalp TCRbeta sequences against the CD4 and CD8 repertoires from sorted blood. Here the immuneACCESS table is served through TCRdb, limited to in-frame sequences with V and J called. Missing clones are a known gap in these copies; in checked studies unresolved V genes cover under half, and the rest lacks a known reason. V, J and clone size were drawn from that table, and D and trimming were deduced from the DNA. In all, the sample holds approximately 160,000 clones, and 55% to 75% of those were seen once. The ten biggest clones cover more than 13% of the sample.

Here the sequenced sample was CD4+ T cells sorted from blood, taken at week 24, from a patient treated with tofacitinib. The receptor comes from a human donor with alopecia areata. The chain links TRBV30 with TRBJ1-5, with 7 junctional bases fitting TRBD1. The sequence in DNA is TGTGCCTGGACAGGGGGACTCCCTCATCAGCCCCAGCATTTT. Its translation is CAWTGGLPHQPQHF.